Listed here are 3 T cell receptor beta chains from one sample, sequenced in a study of Graves' ophthalmopathy and Graves' hyperthyroidism. Scientists amplified the TCR beta CDR3 regions from RNA transcripts. First-round RT-PCR employed HTBI primers, with a second-round multiplex PCR after it. TCRdb recomputed calls from the multiplex PCR reads with MiXCR, one row per CDR3 protein. The table records about 620,000 distinct CDR3 sequences, 22% of them present only once. The sample comprised peripheral blood. The source is a woman between 18 and 30 years old with stable Graves' hyperthyroidism. Some clones in this sample may be carry-over from other donors' samples.

Ten or more counts support this clonotype. V gene TRBV2 combines with J gene TRBJ1-1, with D uncertain. This CDR3 has 15 residues. The germline V and J ends were trimmed by 2 bases and 4 bases, with 14 bases remaining between them. Germline V lookup: CDR1 SNHLY, CDR2 FYNNEI. CDR3 sequence: CASSETGLPGTEAFF. DNA for the CDR3: TGTGCCAGCAGTGAAACTGGTCTCCCGGGCACTGAAGCTTTCTTT.

This clonotype occurred many times. A read error may produce the germline difference seen at one junction end. The chain links TRBV5-1 to TRBJ2-7, with D possibly called TRBD1 or TRBD2 (5 bases each). CDR1 and CDR2 from the germline V gene are SGHRS and YFSETQ. The CDR3 has 14 amino acids. The CDR3: CASSLVGDGYEQYF. The CDR3 bases are TGCGCCAGCAGTTTGGTGGGGGATGGCTACGAGCAGTACTTC.

This clonotype was seen many times. Sequence at one end of the junction differs from germline and may be a read error. The chain is built from TRBV5-7 and TRBJ2-4; TRBD1 matches 7 bases. TRBV5-7 is labeled an ORF, and its function is uncertain. The CDR3 length is 14 residues. CDR3 region: CASSSTGVKNIKYF. The CDR3 DNA sequence: TGTGCCAGCAGCAGTACAGGGGTCAAAAACATTAAGTACTTC.